This T cell receptor (beta chain) is from a study of T cell changes during pregnancy in multiple sclerosis. Measured with immunoSEQ multiplex PCR; TCRdb has only the in-frame clones, and not every one. The table includes approximately 21,000 clones, 70% to 90% detected once. This CDR3 comprises 15 residues. Trimming removed 2 bases from V and 7 bases from J, with 17 bases in between. CDR1 and CDR2 from the germline V gene are MGHDK and SYGVNS. This specimen consisted of CD8+ T cells from peripheral blood mononuclear cells, obtained in the first trimester of pregnancy. This chain connects TRBV25-1 to TRBJ1-1; TRBD1 is a possible D gene (5 bases). The source of this sequence is a female donor in good health, enrolled as a control in a pregnancy study. The CDR3 DNA follows: TGTGCCAGCAGTGAAGGGGGGGGACGGATCGGTGAAGCTTTCTTT. Translating it yields CASSEGGGRIGEAFF.